This TCR beta chain was found in a study of Ad26.COV2.S vaccination and SARS-CoV-2 variants. Study-level information: Ad26.COV2.S, an intramuscular injection, was given once or twice 56 days apart.

This sample's treatment: some 19 received Ad26.COV2.S at low or high dose, single or two shots; several received placebo; per-sample allocation not given. Samples analyzed were those drawn on day 63 after the first vaccine or placebo injection. Spike of the Wuhan-strain SARS-CoV-2 was expressed by an Ad26 vector, which formed the vaccine. The CDR3 runs 14 residues. V lost 0 bases, J lost 7 bases, and 6 bases stayed unmatched. Germline CDR1 GTSNPN, CDR2 SVGIG (reference sequence). Study results and limitations: Once vaccination had occurred, spike-specific CD8+ and CD4+ T cell responses reportedly showed substantial breadth.

On this clone: Its antigen is unidentified.

The table came from immunoSEQ multiplex PCR; TCRdb's copy has only in-frame clones and leaves some out. This sample has a few hundred thousand clones, with 83% found just once. The J gene is TRBJ2-1, the V gene TRBV30; 7 positions agree with TRBD2. This sample comprised peripheral blood, obtained in a trial of Ad26.COV2.S vaccine versus placebo. This receptor was obtained from a person between 18 and 59 years old who received the Ad26.COV2.S COVID-19 vaccine or a placebo. The CDR3 region is CAWSVERGLNEQFF. Here the CDR3 DNA reads TGTGCCTGGAGTGTCGAGCGGGGATTGAATGAGCAGTTCTTC.